Shown below are 21 T cell receptor beta chains from a single sample sequenced in a study of cytomegalovirus exposure and HLA in healthy donors. 60 Vbeta and 13 Jbeta primers were used in PCR. TCRdb keeps only in-frame clones here, not all; method: immunoSEQ multiplex PCR. The sample yields some 99,000 clones, around three quarters seen once. Sequencing was carried out using PBMCs. These receptors came from a woman aged 45-65 years in good health and CMV-seropositive.

Comments on this clone: Relative to the germline gene, one junction end is altered; a read error may explain this. V and J are TRBV7-9 and TRBJ2-1, with D unresolved. The CDR3 length is 12 residues. Per germline, CDR1 SEHNR and CDR2 FQNEAQ (reference sequence). This CDR3 is CSSSGSGNEQFF. In DNA, the CDR3 is TGTTCCAGCTCCGGGTCCGGGAATGAGCAGTTCTTC.

The genes are TRBV11-2 and TRBJ2-5; TRBD2 agrees at 9 bases. V gave up 1 base and J gave up 5 bases; unmatched junction bases: 14. The germline gives CDR1 SGHAT, CDR2 FQNNGV. CDR3 length: 18 residues. CDR3: CASSLGISGSYLAETQYF. Here the CDR3 DNA reads TGTGCCAGCAGCTTAGGGATTAGCGGGAGCTACCTGGCTGAGACCCAGTACTTC. The full variable domain, its missing parts supplied by reference TRBV11-2 and TRBJ2-5, is EAGVAQSPRYKIIEKRQSVAFWCNPISGHATLYWYQQILGQGPKLLIQFQNNGVVDDSQLPKDRFSAERLKGVDSTLKIQPAKLEDSAVYLCASSLGISGSYLAETQYFGPGTRLLVL.

This rearrangement joins TRBV7-9 to TRBJ2-1, with D perhaps TRBD1 (6 bases). CDR3 length: 12 amino acids. V was cut by 4 bases and J by 9 bases, with 10 bases left in between. Germline V gene lookup returns CDR1 SEHNR and CDR2 FQNEAQ (reference sequence). In DNA form, the CDR3 reads TGTGCCAGCAGCTCCCAGGGGTTTGAGCAGTTCTTC. It is translated as CASSSQGFEQFF.

The V gene is TRBV2, the J gene TRBJ2-3; 11 bases are shared with TRBD2. CDR1 and CDR2 from the germline V gene are SNHLY and FYNNEI. The CDR3 is 15 amino acids. The trim removed 7 bases at V and 5 bases at J, leaving 8 bases unmatched. The CDR3 is CASTLAGGGKDTQYF. The DNA for the CDR3 is TGTGCCAGCACCCTAGCGGGGGGAGGTAAAGATACGCAGTATTTT.

The rearrangement links TRBV7-8 to TRBJ2-5, with 10 bases lining up with TRBD2. V lost 5 bases, J lost 0 bases, and 3 bases stayed unmatched. The CDR3 contains 15 residues. Per the germline V gene, CDR1 is SGHVS and CDR2 is FQNEAQ. CDR3 region: CASSLSGGYQETQYF. The CDR3 bases are TGTGCCAGCAGCCTTAGCGGGGGGTACCAAGAGACCCAGTACTTC.

The chain carries TRBV19 and TRBJ1-5; 12 positions agree with TRBD1. Trimming removed 9 bases from V and 2 bases from J; junction bases left unmatched: 5. CDR3 length: 15 residues. The germline V gene encodes CDR1 LNHDA and CDR2 SQIVND (reference sequence). The DNA of the CDR3 is TGTGCCAGCGGGACAGGGGGCTACGGCAATCAGCCCCAGCATTTT. Its translation: CASGTGGYGNQPQHF.

This chain uses TRBV27 with TRBJ2-7, with a possible D match to TRBD2 (6 bases). The CDR3 consists of 15 residues. V shed 5 bases and J shed 4 bases, with 18 bases lying between them. Looked up from germline, CDR1 is MNHEY and CDR2 is SMNVEV (reference sequence). The CDR3 reads CASSLGGRATYEQYF. The CDR3 DNA reads TGTGCCAGCAGTCTCGGGGGAAGGGCCACGTACGAGCAGTACTTC.

J is TRBJ1-5 and V is TRBV7-9; 7 nucleotides line up with TRBD1. The CDR3 is 14 residues long. V shed 1 base and J 9 bases; nucleotides not matched to a gene: 6. Germline lookup yields CDR1 SEHNR and CDR2 FQNEAQ (reference sequence). In DNA form, the CDR3 reads TGTGCCAGCAGCTTAGGTAGGGGGCGAGGGCCCCAGCATTTT. Its protein product is CASSLGRGRGPQHF. Variable domain in full (rest from reference TRBV7-9 and TRBJ1-5): DTGVSQNPRHKITKRGQNVTFRCDPISEHNRLYWYRQTLGQGPEFLTYFQNEAQLEKSRLLSDRFSAERPKGSFSTLEIQRTEQGDSAMYLCASSLGRGRGPQHFGDGTRLSIL.

The V and J genes are TRBV4-3 and TRBJ2-1, with D maybe TRBD1 (6 bases). CDR1 is LGHNA, CDR2 YSLEER, per germline. V lost 0 bases and J lost 4, with 16 bases in between. The CDR3 contains 17 residues. The CDR3 loop reads CASSQELPWQGYNEQFF. In DNA form, the CDR3 reads TGCGCCAGCAGCCAAGAGTTACCCTGGCAGGGGTACAATGAGCAGTTCTTC.

The V and J genes are TRBV12-5 and TRBJ1-6; 8 bases are a match to TRBD1. V gave up 1 base and J gave up 10 bases; unmatched junction bases: 6. Germline V CDR1 and CDR2: LGHNT, FRNRAP. The CDR3 has 15 residues. The CDR3 sequence is CASGLGQGTGSPLHF. In nucleotides, the CDR3 is TGTGCTAGTGGTTTGGGACAGGGGACCGGATCACCCCTCCACTTT.

The chain joins TRBV6-5 to TRBJ1-1; the D gene is possibly TRBD1 (6 bases). Trimming cost V 3 bases and J 6 bases, with 11 bases left between them. This CDR3 is 13 amino acids long. Germline V gene sequence: CDR1 MNHEY, CDR2 SVGAGI. This CDR3 is CASSYRGGPEAFF. CDR3 coding DNA: TGTGCCAGCAGTTATAGGGGGGGACCTGAAGCTTTCTTT.

This clone occurred once. The chain uses TRBV5-1 and TRBJ2-5; TRBD1 matches 8 bases. CDR1 SGHRS and CDR2 YFSETQ come from the germline V gene. There are 14 residues in the CDR3. After removal of 4 bases from V and 4 bases from J, the junction contained 6 bases not matched to a gene. CDR3 amino acids: CASSGGQAGETQYF. DNA of the CDR3: TGCGCCAGCAGCGGGGGACAGGCAGGAGAGACCCAGTACTTC.

V gene TRBV7-9 combines with J gene TRBJ1-3, with unresolved D. Germline values: CDR1 SEHNR, CDR2 FQNEAQ (reference sequence). Trimming pared 5 bases from V and 4 bases from J, leaving 12 bases between. CDR3 length equals 14 residues. Written as DNA, the CDR3 is TGTGCCAGCAGCCCATGGCTTTCCGGAAACACCATATATTTT. Its translation is CASSPWLSGNTIYF.

The J gene is TRBJ2-3, the V gene TRBV4-1, with TRBD2 matching 10 bases. V gave up 0 bases and J gave up 4 bases; unmatched junction bases: 16. The CDR3 is 20 amino acids. The V gene's germline CDR1 is MGHRA and CDR2 YSYEKL. The CDR3 region is CASSQDVPLRLAGVADTQYF. DNA of the CDR3: TGCGCCAGCAGCCAAGATGTGCCTTTACGGCTAGCGGGAGTGGCAGATACGCAGTATTTT.

The count of this clone is one. This rearrangement joins TRBV6-6 to TRBJ1-1, with no clear D. CDR3 length: 16 amino acids. Germline V CDR1 and CDR2: MNHNY, SVGAGI (reference sequence). With 0 bases removed from V and 0 bases from J, the gap between germline ends came to 11 bases. The CDR3 region is CASSYSTRVVNTEAFF. CDR3 bases: TGTGCCAGCAGTTACTCGACGCGGGTAGTGAACACTGAAGCTTTCTTT.

The DNA for the CDR3 is TGTGCCAGCAGCTACTGGACTAGCGGGGGGAACACCGGGGAGCTGTTTTTT. Translating it yields CASSYWTSGGNTGELFF. The chain joins TRBV11-3 to TRBJ2-2; TRBD2 matches at 13 bases. In germline, CDR1 is SGHNT, CDR2 YENEEA. Trimming took 4 bases from V and 1 from J; bases not matched to a gene: 3. CDR3 length: 17 residues.

This chain joins TRBV11-2 and TRBJ1-3, with D maybe TRBD1 (6 bases). The CDR3 runs 15 residues. CDR1 and CDR2 (germline): SGHAT, FQNNGV. V was trimmed by 3 bases and J by 3 bases, leaving 12 bases between them. CDR3 coding DNA: TGTGCCAGCAGCTTGGCAGGGGTTGGTGGAAACACCATATATTTT. Translated, it gives CASSLAGVGGNTIYF.

This chain links TRBV7-2 with TRBJ2-6; 7 bases are a match to TRBD2. Germline-derived CDR1 and CDR2 are SGHTA and FQGNSA. CDR3 size: 17 residues. V shed 4 bases, J shed 3 bases, and the junction held 9 bases outside the gene matches. DNA for the CDR3: TGTGCCAGCAGCTCCTATAGAGGGAGGGATGGGGCCAACGTCCTGACTTTC. Its translation: CASSSYRGRDGANVLTF.

This chain joins TRBV6-5 and TRBJ1-5; a possible D gene is TRBD1 (6 bases). The V and J ends lost 6 bases and 5 bases respectively, with 11 bases between them. The CDR3 has 13 residues. Per the germline V gene, CDR1 is MNHEY and CDR2 is SVGAGI. The CDR3 is CASRRQEDQPQHF. Here the CDR3 DNA reads TGTGCCAGCAGACGACAGGAGGATCAGCCCCAGCATTTT.

The rearrangement links TRBV5-6 to TRBJ2-1; no firm D call. The germline gives CDR1 SGHDT, CDR2 YYEEEE. Trimming left V 0 bases short and J 4 bases short, with 11 bases between. The CDR3 totals 15 residues. The CDR3 here is CASSLGSTLYNEQFF. CDR3 nucleotide sequence: TGTGCCAGCAGCTTGGGCTCTACTTTATACAATGAGCAGTTCTTC.

This chain uses TRBV6-5 with TRBJ2-2, with D perhaps TRBD1 (7 bases). This CDR3 spans 16 amino acids. Between the trimmed V and J ends, which lost 4 bases and 6 bases, there was a span of 18 bases. Germline assignment: CDR1 MNHEY and CDR2 SVGAGI. The CDR3 region is CASSSRGTARAGELFF. CDR3 coding DNA: TGTGCCAGCAGTTCCCGGGGGACAGCTAGGGCCGGGGAGCTGTTTTTT.